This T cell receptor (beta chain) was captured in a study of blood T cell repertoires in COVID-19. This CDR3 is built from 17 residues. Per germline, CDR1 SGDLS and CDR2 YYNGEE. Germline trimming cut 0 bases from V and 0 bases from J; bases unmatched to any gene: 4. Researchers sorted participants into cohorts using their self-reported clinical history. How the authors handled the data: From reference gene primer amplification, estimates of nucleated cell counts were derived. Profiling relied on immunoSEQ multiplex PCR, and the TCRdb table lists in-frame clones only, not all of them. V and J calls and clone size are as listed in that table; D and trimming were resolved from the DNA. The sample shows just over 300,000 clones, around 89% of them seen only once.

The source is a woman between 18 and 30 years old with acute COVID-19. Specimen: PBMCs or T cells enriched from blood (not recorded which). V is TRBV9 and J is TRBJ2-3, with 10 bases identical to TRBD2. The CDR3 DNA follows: TGTGCCAGCAGCGTAGGACTAGCGGGCCCGAGCACAGATACGCAGTATTTT. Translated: CASSVGLAGPSTDTQYF. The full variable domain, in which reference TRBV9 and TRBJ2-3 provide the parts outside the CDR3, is DSGVTQTPKHLITATGQRVTLRCSPRSGDLSVYWYQQSLDQGLQFLIQYYNGEERAKGNILERFSAQQFPDLHSELNLSSLELGDSALYFCASSVGLAGPSTDTQYFGPGTRLTVL.